The clone carrying this TCR beta chain was counted ten times or more. The antigen remains unidentified. The data belong to a study of T cells in Graves' hyperthyroidism and ophthalmopathy. Diagnoses rested on clinical symptoms, serum thyroxine and TRAb, thyroid ultrasound and orbital computed tomography. Amplified TCR beta CDR3 regions came from RNA transcripts. First-round RT-PCR with HTBI primers amplified the TCR CDR3 region. One entry per CDR3 protein, called by TCRdb with MiXCR from the multiplex PCR reads. This sample carries about 500,000 distinct CDR3 sequences, 14% of them seen once, and the ten largest clones take 15% to 20%. General study findings and limits: Researchers report that a 13 V-J model separated ophthalmopathy from stable hyperthyroidism. The model identified upcoming ophthalmopathy a median around 6 months ahead of onset.

The CDR3 extends over 13 amino acids. CDR1 is SGHTA, CDR2 FQGNSA, per germline. The V end lost 5 bases, the J end lost 6 bases, and 14 bases lay between the germline ends. This TCR was sampled from a woman under 30 with Graves' hyperthyroidism. The rearrangement joins TRBV7-2 to TRBJ2-7; perhaps TRBD2 as D (5 bases). Sequencing was carried out using blood. CDR3: CASSLQRRAEQYF. CDR3 DNA: TGTGCCAGCAGCCTCCAAAGGCGGGCCGAGCAGTACTTC. The full variable domain, in which reference TRBV7-2 and TRBJ2-7 provide the parts outside the CDR3, is GAGVSQSPSNKVTEKGKDVELRCDPISGHTALYWYRQSLGQGLEFLIYFQGNSAPDKSGLPSDRFSAERTGGSVSTLTIQRTQQEDSAVYLCASSLQRRAEQYFGPGTRLTVT.